Listed below are T cell receptor beta chains from one sample, sequenced in a study of Graves' ophthalmopathy and Graves' hyperthyroidism. TCRdb recomputed calls from the multiplex PCR reads with MiXCR, one row per CDR3 protein. The sample consists of 500,000 to 700,000 distinct CDR3 sequences, under 40% of them appearing once. The sequencing sample was made of peripheral blood or thyroid tissue (not recorded which). These receptors were taken from an adult man with Graves' hyperthyroidism. Both conserved end residues are part of each CDR3. Fields, in order: V gene, D gene, J gene, clone size, CDR3 length, CDR3 protein, CDR3 DNA. D genes are given only for firm matches. The size of a clone is reported for some rows only, either as once, few or many, or as a class for expanded clones.

TRBV5-1	TRBD1	TRBJ1-4	many	14	CASSVDRGGEKLFF	TGCGCCAGCAGCGTCGACAGGGGGGGTGAAAAACTGTTTTTT
TRBV7-3	.	TRBJ1-2	once	14	CASSGGADYNGYTF	TGTGCCAGCAGCGGTGGGGCAGATTACAATGGCTACACCTTC
TRBV6-4	.	TRBJ1-5	.	16	CASSYLGRASNQPQHF	TGTGCCAGCAGTTACTTAGGTAGGGCCAGCAATCAGCCCCAGCATTTT
TRBV12-5	.	TRBJ2-2	few	18	CASGLVRGTLTSTGELFF	TGTGCTAGTGGTTTGGTACGTGGGACATTAACAAGCACCGGGGAGCTGTTTTTT
TRBV25-1	.	TRBJ1-1	many	13	CASSEMRGTEAFF	TGTGCCAGCAGTGAAATGAGGGGAACTGAAGCTTTCTTT
TRBV10-2	.	TRBJ1-1	many	14	CASIPTTLNTEAFF	TGCGCCAGCATCCCTACGACCTTGAACACTGAAGCTTTCTTT
TRBV7-3	TRBD2	TRBJ2-7	many	15	CASSESGGGIYEQYF	TGTGCCAGCAGCGAATCGGGAGGCGGAATCTACGAGCAGTACTTC
TRBV7-9	.	TRBJ2-7	many	15	CASRPPPGKGYEQYF	TGTGCCAGCAGACCTCCCCCGGGAAAGGGCTACGAGCAGTACTTC
TRBV7-9	TRBD2	TRBJ2-2	.	16	CASRPRLAANTGELFF	TGTGCCAGCAGACCCAGACTAGCGGCGAACACCGGGGAGCTGTTTTTT
TRBV7-2	TRBD1	TRBJ1-2	.	16	CASSLAQRDSLFSYTF	TGTGCCAGCAGCTTAGCCCAAAGGGACAGCCTCTTCAGCTACACCTTC
TRBV20-1	.	TRBJ2-2	many	14	CSARPGGHTGELFF	TGCAGTGCTAGGCCGGGGGGCCACACCGGGGAGCTGTTTTTT
TRBV20-1	.	TRBJ1-2	many	13	CSAAPGTSYGYTF	TGCAGTGCAGCCCCCGGGACAAGCTATGGCTACACCTTC
TRBV12-5	TRBD1	TRBJ1-2	many	13	CASGRDRGYGYTF	TGTGCTAGTGGCCGAGACAGGGGCTATGGCTACACCTTC
TRBV10-3	TRBD1	TRBJ2-7	.	15	CAISESGQGLDEQYF	TGTGCCATCAGTGAGTCGGGACAGGGTTTGGACGAGCAGTACTTC
TRBV29-1	TRBD1	TRBJ1-5	.	13	CSSNSGDSQPQHF	TGCAGCTCGAATTCGGGGGACAGTCAGCCCCAGCATTTT
TRBV19	.	TRBJ1-5	many	14	CASSSAIIYQPQHF	TGTGCCAGTAGTTCTGCTATCATATATCAGCCCCAGCATTTT